This T cell receptor (beta chain) derives from a study of CD4 T cells in relation to SARS-CoV-2 and coronaviruses. In regard to this clone: Antigen specificity is unknown.

The unexposed donors gave CD4+ T cells in about 2011-2018, prior to COVID-19. The cells were cultured for under 13 days before CD4+ T cells were isolated. As cell numbers allowed, unexposed-donor CD4+ T cells faced SARS-CoV-2 S/N and four cold-coronavirus spikes. Assay used: immunoSEQ multiplex PCR; TCRdb lists only in-frame clones, some missing. The profile shows about 24,000 clones, about 75% of them singletons. The germline V gene has CDR1 MNHEY and CDR2 SVGEGT. V was shortened by 1 base and J by 3 bases, with 12 bases between the two germline ends. CDR3 length equals 16 residues. The material sequenced was CD4+ T cells from PBMCs, cultured in vitro. This TCR came from a human donor in good health. This chain uses TRBV6-2 or TRBV6-3 with TRBJ1-4; D may be TRBD1 (5 bases). CDR3: CASSYFLDTSNEKLFF. The CDR3 bases are TGTGCCAGCAGTTACTTCCTGGACACATCTAATGAAAAACTGTTTTTT.